The rows below give T cell receptor beta chains drawn from one sample of a study of read filtering for tumor transcriptome and immune sequencing. From the reads, TCRdb called clonotypes with MiXCR, one entry per CDR3 protein. The repertoire holds 40,000 to 50,000 distinct CDR3 sequences, with 13% as singletons. Sequencing used a population of CD138-negative cells sorted from bone marrow. Source of these receptors: a donor at least 40 years old with multiple myeloma. The CDR3 runs from the conserved cysteine through the conserved F or W. D genes are given only for firm matches. Size tells how often a clone was seen (once, few, many) or the class of an expanded clone, and some rows leave it out.

many	16	TRBD2	TRBV10-3	TRBJ2-3	CAISDRTSGFTDTQYF	TGTGCCATCAGTGACCGGACTAGCGGCTTCACAGATACGCAGTATTTT
many	15	NA	TRBV20-1	TRBJ2-5	CSARDSQTGRQTQYF	TGCAGTGCTAGAGACTCCCAGACAGGGAGGCAGACCCAGTACTTC
few	17	TRBD1	TRBV15	TRBJ2-4	CATSREGTGWTKNIQYF	TGTGCCACCAGCAGAGAGGGGACAGGGTGGACCAAAAACATTCAGTACTTC
NA	13	NA	TRBV2	TRBJ1-5	CASSETSNQPQHF	TGTGCCAGCAGTGAAACTAGCAATCAGCCCCAGCATTTT
medium-sized	12	NA	TRBV19	TRBJ2-1	CASSTPGKQQFF	TGTGCCAGTAGTACTCCGGGGAAGCAGCAGTTCTTC
many	15	NA	TRBV27	TRBJ2-1	CASGRGQSNYNEQFF	TGTGCCAGCGGCAGGGGCCAATCAAATTACAATGAGCAGTTCTTC
many	15	NA	TRBV5-1	TRBJ1-1	CASRDSGWSNTEAFF	TGCGCCAGCAGGGACAGTGGATGGTCGAACACTGAAGCTTTCTTT
many	13	NA	TRBV7-3	TRBJ2-5	CASSLLAQETQYF	TGTGCCAGCAGCTTACTAGCGCAAGAGACCCAGTACTTC
many	11	TRBD1	TRBV28	TRBJ1-1	CASSLGQEAFF	TGTGCCAGCAGTTTGGGACAGGAAGCTTTCTTT
many	13	NA	TRBV7-9	TRBJ2-7	CASSLDHSYEQYF	TGTGCCAGCAGCTTGGACCATTCCTACGAGCAGTACTTC
many	13	NA	TRBV3-1	TRBJ1-1	CASSRRENTEAFF	TGTGCCAGCAGCCGGAGGGAGAACACTGAAGCTTTCTTT
many	14	TRBD1	TRBV28	TRBJ1-3	CASSRTGGRKTIYF	TGTGCCAGCAGTCGGACAGGGGGCCGTAAAACCATATATTTT
many	13	NA	TRBV20-1	TRBJ2-5	CSARDPLQETQYF	TGCAGTGCTAGAGATCCACTCCAAGAGACCCAGTACTTC
many	15	NA	TRBV7-9	TRBJ2-7	CASSSLENINYEQYF	TGTGCCAGCAGCTCCCTGGAGAACATTAACTACGAGCAGTACTTC
many	17	TRBD1	TRBV4-1	TRBJ1-3	CASSQDQGQGAIYTIYF	TGCGCCAGCAGCCAAGATCAAGGACAGGGGGCGATTTACACCATATATTTT
many	14	TRBD1	TRBV5-1	TRBJ2-7	CASSVGQGAGEQYF	TGCGCCAGCAGCGTAGGACAGGGGGCGGGGGAGCAGTACTTC
NA	13	NA	TRBV19	TRBJ2-1	CASSRTPANEQFF	TGTGCCAGTAGCCGCACACCGGCAAACGAGCAGTTCTTC
NA	13	NA	TRBV10-3	TRBJ2-7	CAISSGFSYEQYF	TGTGCCATCAGTTCCGGGTTTTCCTACGAGCAGTACTTC
NA	15	TRBD1	TRBV29-1	TRBJ1-1	CSVGRGREMNTEAFF	TGCAGCGTTGGGAGGGGGCGCGAAATGAACACTGAAGCTTTCTTT
many	17	TRBD2	TRBV10-1	TRBJ2-2	CASSRFGLAGGTGELFF	TGCGCCAGCAGCCGATTCGGACTAGCGGGAGGAACCGGGGAGCTGTTTTTT
many	15	NA	TRBV12-3/TRBV12-4	TRBJ1-5	CASSPQGGTNQPQHF	TGTGCCAGCAGCCCCCAGGGAGGGACCAATCAGCCCCAGCATTTT
many	16	TRBD1	TRBV5-1	TRBJ2-5	CASSEGQGGGGETQYF	TGCGCCAGCAGCGAGGGACAGGGAGGAGGAGGAGAGACCCAGTACTTC
many	15	NA	TRBV28	TRBJ1-1	CASSPRGSLNTEAFF	TGTGCCAGCAGCCCCCGTGGTTCGTTGAACACTGAAGCTTTCTTT
many	14	NA	TRBV7-2	TRBJ1-1	CASSSRQRNTEAFF	TGTGCCAGCAGCTCCCGACAGAGAAACACTGAAGCTTTCTTT
many	12	TRBD2	TRBV10-3	TRBJ2-3	CGTSGSPDTQYF	TGTGGGACTAGCGGGAGCCCAGATACGCAGTATTTT
many	14	NA	TRBV24-1	TRBJ2-3	CATSSGVSTDTQYF	TGTGCCACCAGTTCGGGAGTCTCCACAGATACGCAGTATTTT
many	14	NA	TRBV10-3	TRBJ1-1	CAIRERGSNTEAFF	TGTGCCATCAGAGAAAGGGGTAGTAACACTGAAGCTTTCTTT
many	13	NA	TRBV15	TRBJ2-7	CATSRDASYEQYF	TGTGCCACCAGCAGAGATGCTTCCTACGAGCAGTACTTC
many	18	NA	TRBV6-5	TRBJ2-7	CASSRSAPEVGNTYEQYF	TGTGCCAGCAGTAGGTCAGCCCCGGAGGTAGGGAACACCTACGAGCAGTACTTC
few	16	TRBD1	TRBV5-4	TRBJ2-3	CASSPDRGRPADTQYF	TGTGCCAGCAGCCCGGACAGGGGGCGTCCCGCAGATACGCAGTATTTT
many	13	NA	TRBV24-1	TRBJ2-1	CATSPRGYNEQFF	TGTGCCACCAGTCCACGTGGCTACAATGAGCAGTTCTTC
many	12	NA	TRBV28	TRBJ2-7	CASSSGVYEQYF	TGTGCCAGCAGTTCTGGAGTTTACGAGCAGTACTTC
NA	14	TRBD1	TRBV9	TRBJ1-1	CACSPGGSRDEAFF	TGTGCCTGCAGCCCAGGGGGGAGCAGGGATGAAGCTTTCTTT
many	14	NA	TRBV29-1	TRBJ2-7	CSVEVDTASYEQYF	TGCAGCGTTGAAGTGGACACCGCGAGCTACGAGCAGTACTTC
many	13	NA	TRBV6-6	TRBJ1-3	CASSYSSGNTIYF	TGTGCCAGCAGTTACTCGTCCGGAAACACCATATATTTT
many	15	NA	TRBV6-2/TRBV6-3	TRBJ2-3	CASCQGWGGTDTQYF	TGTGCCAGCTGCCAGGGATGGGGAGGCACAGATACGCAGTATTTT
many	16	NA	TRBV11-3	TRBJ2-3	CASSLDPGGDTDTQYF	TGTGCCAGCAGCTTAGATCCAGGGGGGGACACAGATACGCAGTATTTT
many	12	NA	TRBV27	TRBJ2-1	CASSWRMGEQFF	TGTGCCAGCAGTTGGAGGATGGGTGAGCAGTTCTTC
many	14	NA	TRBV5-8	TRBJ2-7	CASSLEPGPYEQYF	TGTGCCAGCAGCTTGGAACCCGGGCCCTACGAGCAGTACTTC
many	15	TRBD1	TRBV11-3	TRBJ2-1	CASSFAGTGYNEQFF	TGTGCCAGCAGCTTTGCCGGGACAGGTTACAATGAGCAGTTCTTC
NA	14	NA	TRBV24-1	TRBJ2-2	CATSDLDEERELFF	TGTGCCACCAGTGATTTGGACGAGGAGCGGGAGCTGTTTTTT
many	14	NA	TRBV7-9	TRBJ1-1	CASSFGGGPTEAFF	TGTGCCAGCAGCTTTGGTGGGGGCCCAACTGAAGCTTTCTTT
many	12	NA	TRBV28	TRBJ1-5	CASSSIPDTQHF	TGTGCCAGCAGCTCGATACCAGATACGCAGCATTTT
many	16	NA	TRBV12-5	TRBJ2-1	CASGLGDDRLWDEQFF	TGTGCTAGTGGTTTGGGGGACGACAGGTTGTGGGATGAGCAGTTCTTC
many	16	NA	TRBV6-1	TRBJ2-2	CASSLISGANTGELFF	TGTGCCAGCAGTTTAATATCGGGGGCGAACACCGGGGAGCTGTTTTTT
few	17	TRBD2	TRBV5-1	TRBJ2-1	CASSSGLAGFTYNEQFF	TGCGCCAGCAGCTCGGGACTAGCGGGGTTTACCTACAATGAGCAGTTCTTC
many	15	TRBD2	TRBV7-9	TRBJ2-3	CASSPSGSSADTQYF	TGTGCCAGCAGCCCAAGCGGGAGTAGCGCAGATACGCAGTATTTT
many	13	NA	TRBV4-1	TRBJ2-1	CASRTGSLNEQFF	TGCGCCAGCAGGACGGGGAGCCTCAATGAGCAGTTCTTC
NA	18	NA	TRBV7-9	TRBJ2-3	CASSLTIGRTKSTDTQYF	TGTGCCAGCAGCTTAACGATAGGACGGACCAAGAGCACAGATACGCAGTATTTT
few	12	NA	TRBV20-1	TRBJ2-3	CSFGKVLDTQYF	TGCAGTTTCGGCAAGGTATTGGATACGCAGTATTTT
many	16	TRBD2	TRBV5-4	TRBJ2-3	CASSGIQREGTDTLYF	TGTGCCAGCAGCGGCATTCAGCGGGAGGGCACAGATACGCTGTATTTT
NA	17	TRBD1	TRBV7-2	TRBJ1-3	CASSLPGQGPLWKHHIF	TGTGCCAGCAGCTTACCGGGACAGGGGCCGCTCTGGAAACACCATATATTT